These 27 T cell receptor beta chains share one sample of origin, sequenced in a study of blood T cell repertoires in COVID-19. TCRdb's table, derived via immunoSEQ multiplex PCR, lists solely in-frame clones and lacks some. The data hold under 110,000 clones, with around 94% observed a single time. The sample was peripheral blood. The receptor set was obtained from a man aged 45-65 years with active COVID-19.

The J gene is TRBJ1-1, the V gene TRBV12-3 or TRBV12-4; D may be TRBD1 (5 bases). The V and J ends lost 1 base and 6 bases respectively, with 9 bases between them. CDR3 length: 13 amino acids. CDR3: CASSLEGRPEAFF. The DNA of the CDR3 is TGTGCCAGCAGTTTAGAGGGGCGTCCTGAAGCTTTCTTT.

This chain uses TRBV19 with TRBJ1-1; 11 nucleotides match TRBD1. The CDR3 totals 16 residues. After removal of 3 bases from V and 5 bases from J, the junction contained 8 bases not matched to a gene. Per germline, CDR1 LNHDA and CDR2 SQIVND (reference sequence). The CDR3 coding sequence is TGTGCCAGTAGTATTGGGACAGGGGGAGTGAGTACTGAAGCTTTCTTT. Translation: CASSIGTGGVSTEAFF. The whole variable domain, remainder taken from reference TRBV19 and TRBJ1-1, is DGGITQSPKYLFRKEGQNVTLSCEQNLNHDAMYWYRQDPGQGLRLIYYSQIVNDFQKGDIAEGYSVSREKKESFPLTVTSAQKNPTAFYLCASSIGTGGVSTEAFFGQGTRLTVV.

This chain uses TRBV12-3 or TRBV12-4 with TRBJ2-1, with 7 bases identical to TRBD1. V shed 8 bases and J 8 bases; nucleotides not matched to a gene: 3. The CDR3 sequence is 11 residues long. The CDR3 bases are TGTGCCAGCCAGGGGGTCCATGAGCAGTTCTTC. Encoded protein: CASQGVHEQFF.

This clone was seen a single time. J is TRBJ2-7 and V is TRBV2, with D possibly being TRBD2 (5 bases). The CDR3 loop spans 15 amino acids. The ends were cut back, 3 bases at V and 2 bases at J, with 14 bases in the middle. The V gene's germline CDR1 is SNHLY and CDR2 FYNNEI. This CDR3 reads CASSDATLRAYEQYF. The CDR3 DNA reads TGTGCCAGCAGTGATGCGACCCTGAGGGCCTACGAGCAGTACTTC.

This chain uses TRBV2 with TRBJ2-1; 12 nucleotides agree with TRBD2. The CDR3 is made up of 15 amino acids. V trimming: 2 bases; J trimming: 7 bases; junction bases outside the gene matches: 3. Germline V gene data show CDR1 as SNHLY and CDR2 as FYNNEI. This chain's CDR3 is CASSERTSGRNEQFF. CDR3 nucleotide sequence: TGTGCCAGCAGTGAAAGAACTAGCGGGAGGAATGAGCAGTTCTTC.

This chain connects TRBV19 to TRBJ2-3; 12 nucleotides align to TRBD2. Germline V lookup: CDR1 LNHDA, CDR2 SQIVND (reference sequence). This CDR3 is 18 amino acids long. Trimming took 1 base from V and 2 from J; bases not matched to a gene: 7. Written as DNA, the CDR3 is TGTGCCAGTAGTATAGGACTAGCGGGAGCCCCCCTCACAGATACGCAGTATTTT. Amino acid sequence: CASSIGLAGAPLTDTQYF.

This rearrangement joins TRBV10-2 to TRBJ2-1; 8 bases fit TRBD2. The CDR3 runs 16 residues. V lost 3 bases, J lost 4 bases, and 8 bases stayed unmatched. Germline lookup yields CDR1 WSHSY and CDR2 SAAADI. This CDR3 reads CASSDESGGRYNEQFF. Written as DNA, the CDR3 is TGCGCCAGCAGTGATGAGTCGGGAGGGCGTTACAATGAGCAGTTCTTC.

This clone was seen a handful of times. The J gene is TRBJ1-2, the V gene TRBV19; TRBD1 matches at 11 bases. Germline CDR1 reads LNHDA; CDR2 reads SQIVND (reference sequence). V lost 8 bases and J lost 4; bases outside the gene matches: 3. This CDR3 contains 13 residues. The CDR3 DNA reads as TGTGCCAGTCGGACAGGGGGCGGCTATGGCTACACCTTC. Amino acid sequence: CASRTGGGYGYTF.

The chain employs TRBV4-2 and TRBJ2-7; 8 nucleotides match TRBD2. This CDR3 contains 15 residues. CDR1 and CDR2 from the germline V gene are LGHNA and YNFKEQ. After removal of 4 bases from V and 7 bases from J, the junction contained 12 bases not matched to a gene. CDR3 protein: CASSPRSGTSKEQYF. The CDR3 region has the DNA TGTGCCAGCAGCCCCCGGTCTGGGACTAGTAAGGAGCAGTACTTC.

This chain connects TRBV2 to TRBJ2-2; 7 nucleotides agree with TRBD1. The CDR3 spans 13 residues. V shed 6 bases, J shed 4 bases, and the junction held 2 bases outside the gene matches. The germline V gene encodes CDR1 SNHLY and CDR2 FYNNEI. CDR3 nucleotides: TGTGCCAGCAGGGGGACAGCCACCGGGGAGCTGTTTTTT. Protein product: CASRGTATGELFF.

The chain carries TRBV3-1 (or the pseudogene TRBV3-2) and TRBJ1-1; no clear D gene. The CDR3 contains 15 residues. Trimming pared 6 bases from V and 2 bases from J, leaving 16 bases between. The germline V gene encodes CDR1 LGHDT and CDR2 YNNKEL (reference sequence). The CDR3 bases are TGTGCCAGCAGACCCCGCGGAAGGAGAAACACTGAAGCTTTCTTT. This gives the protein CASRPRGRRNTEAFF.

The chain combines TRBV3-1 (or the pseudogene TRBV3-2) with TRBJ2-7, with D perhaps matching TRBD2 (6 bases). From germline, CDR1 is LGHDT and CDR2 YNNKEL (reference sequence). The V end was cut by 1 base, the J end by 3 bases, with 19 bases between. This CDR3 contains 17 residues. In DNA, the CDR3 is TGTGCCAGCAGCCAAGTCGGGGACTTTGTCAAGGGCTACGAGCAGTACTTC. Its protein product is CASSQVGDFVKGYEQYF.

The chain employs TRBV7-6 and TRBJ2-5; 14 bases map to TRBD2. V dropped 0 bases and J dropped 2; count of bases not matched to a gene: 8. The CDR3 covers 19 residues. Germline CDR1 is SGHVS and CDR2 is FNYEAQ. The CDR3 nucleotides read TGTGCCAGCAGCTTAGCGAGAGGACTAGCGGGAGGAAGACAAGAGACCCAGTACTTC. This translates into CASSLARGLAGGRQETQYF.

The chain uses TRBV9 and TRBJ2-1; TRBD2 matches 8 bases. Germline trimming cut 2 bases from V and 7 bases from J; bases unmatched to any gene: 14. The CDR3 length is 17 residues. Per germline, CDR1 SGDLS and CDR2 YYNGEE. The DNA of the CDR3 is TGTGCCAGCAGCGTGGGGATCGGGCTAGCGGGTACGAATGAGCAGTTCTTC. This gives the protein CASSVGIGLAGTNEQFF.

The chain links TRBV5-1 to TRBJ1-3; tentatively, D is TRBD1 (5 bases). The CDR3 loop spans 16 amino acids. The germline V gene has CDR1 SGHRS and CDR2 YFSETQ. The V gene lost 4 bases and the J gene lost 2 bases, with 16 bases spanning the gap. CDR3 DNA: TGCGCCAGCAGCCCGGACGTTCAGGGAACTGGAAACACCATATATTTT. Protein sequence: CASSPDVQGTGNTIYF.

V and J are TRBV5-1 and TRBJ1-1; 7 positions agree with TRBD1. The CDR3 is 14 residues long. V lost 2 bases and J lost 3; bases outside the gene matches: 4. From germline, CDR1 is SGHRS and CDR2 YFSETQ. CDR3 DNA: TGCGCCAGCAGCTTCGACGGACAGGACACTGAAGCTTTCTTT. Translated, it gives CASSFDGQDTEAFF.

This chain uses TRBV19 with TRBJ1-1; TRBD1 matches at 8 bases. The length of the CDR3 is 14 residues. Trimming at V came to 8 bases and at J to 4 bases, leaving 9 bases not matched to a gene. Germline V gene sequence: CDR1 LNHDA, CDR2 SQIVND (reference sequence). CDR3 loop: CASDRQGLGTEAFF. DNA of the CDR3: TGTGCCAGTGATCGACAGGGGTTGGGCACTGAAGCTTTCTTT.

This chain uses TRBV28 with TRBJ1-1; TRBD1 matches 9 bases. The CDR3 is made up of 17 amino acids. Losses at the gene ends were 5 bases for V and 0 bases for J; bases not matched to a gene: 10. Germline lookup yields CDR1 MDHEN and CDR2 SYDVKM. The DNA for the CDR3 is TGTGCCAGCAGTCGGCCGGGACAGGGAATAATGAACACTGAAGCTTTCTTT. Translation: CASSRPGQGIMNTEAFF. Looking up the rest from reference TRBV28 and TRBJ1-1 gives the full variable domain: DVKVTQSSRYLVKRTGEKVFLECVQDMDHENMFWYRQDPGLGLRLIYFSYDVKMKEKGDIPEGYSVSREKKERFSLILESASTNQTSMYLCASSRPGQGIMNTEAFFGQGTRLTVV.

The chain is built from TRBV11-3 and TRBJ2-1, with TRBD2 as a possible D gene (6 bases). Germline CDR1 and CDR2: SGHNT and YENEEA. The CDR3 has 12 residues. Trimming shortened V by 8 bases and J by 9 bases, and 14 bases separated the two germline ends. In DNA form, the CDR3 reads TGTGCCAGCTCAGTGGGAGGTTTTGAGCAGTTCTTC. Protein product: CASSVGGFEQFF.

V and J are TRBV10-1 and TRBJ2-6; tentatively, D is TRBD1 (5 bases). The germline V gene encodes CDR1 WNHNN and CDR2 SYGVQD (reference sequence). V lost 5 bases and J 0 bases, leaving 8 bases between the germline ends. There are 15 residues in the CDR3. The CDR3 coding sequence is TGCGCCAGCAGTCTTGGGGCCTCTGGGGCCAACGTCCTGACTTTC. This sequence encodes CASSLGASGANVLTF.

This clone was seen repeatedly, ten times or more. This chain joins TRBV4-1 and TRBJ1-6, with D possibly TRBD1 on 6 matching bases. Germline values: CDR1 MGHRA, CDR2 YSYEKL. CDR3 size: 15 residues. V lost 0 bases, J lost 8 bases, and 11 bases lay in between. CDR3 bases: TGCGCCAGCAGCCAAGAATGGGCAGGGGATTCACCCCTCCACTTT. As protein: CASSQEWAGDSPLHF.

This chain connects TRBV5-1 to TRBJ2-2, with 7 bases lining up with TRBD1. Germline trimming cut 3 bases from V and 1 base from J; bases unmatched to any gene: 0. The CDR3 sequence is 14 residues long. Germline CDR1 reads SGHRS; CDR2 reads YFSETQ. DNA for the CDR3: TGCGCCAGCAGCTGGGACAGGAACACCGGGGAGCTGTTTTTT. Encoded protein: CASSWDRNTGELFF.

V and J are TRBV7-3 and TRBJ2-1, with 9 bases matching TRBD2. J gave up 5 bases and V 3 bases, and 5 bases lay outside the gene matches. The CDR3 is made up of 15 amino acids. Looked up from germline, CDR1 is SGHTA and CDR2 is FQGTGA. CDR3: CASSFTSGFNNEQFF. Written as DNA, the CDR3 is TGTGCCAGCAGCTTCACTAGCGGGTTTAACAATGAGCAGTTCTTC.

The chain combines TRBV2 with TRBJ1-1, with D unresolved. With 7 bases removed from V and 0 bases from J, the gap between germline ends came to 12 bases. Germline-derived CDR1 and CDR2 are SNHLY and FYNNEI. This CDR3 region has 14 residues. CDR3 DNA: TGTGCCAGCACCCTGGAGGGCATGAACACTGAAGCTTTCTTT. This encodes CASTLEGMNTEAFF.

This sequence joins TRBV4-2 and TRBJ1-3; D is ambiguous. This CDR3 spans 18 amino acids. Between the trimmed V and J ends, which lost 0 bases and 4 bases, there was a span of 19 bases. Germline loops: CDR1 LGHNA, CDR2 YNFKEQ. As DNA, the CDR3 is TGTGCCAGCAGCCAAGAAGTGAGCGGCATAGCTTGGGGAAACACCATATATTTT. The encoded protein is CASSQEVSGIAWGNTIYF.

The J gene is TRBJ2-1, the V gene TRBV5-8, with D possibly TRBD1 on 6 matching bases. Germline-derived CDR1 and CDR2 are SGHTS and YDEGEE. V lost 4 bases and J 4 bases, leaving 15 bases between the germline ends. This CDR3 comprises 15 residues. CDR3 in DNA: TGTGCCAGCAGCGTTGCCCAGGGGAGATACAATGAGCAGTTCTTC. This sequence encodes CASSVAQGRYNEQFF.

CDR3 DNA: TGTGCCAGCAGCCCATCGGGTTACGAGCAGTACTTC. It specifies CASSPSGYEQYF. This sequence joins TRBV7-9 and TRBJ2-7; D is unclear. Germline values: CDR1 SEHNR, CDR2 FQNEAQ (reference sequence). CDR3 length: 12 residues. Between the trimmed V and J ends, which lost 5 bases and 4 bases, there was a span of 9 bases.